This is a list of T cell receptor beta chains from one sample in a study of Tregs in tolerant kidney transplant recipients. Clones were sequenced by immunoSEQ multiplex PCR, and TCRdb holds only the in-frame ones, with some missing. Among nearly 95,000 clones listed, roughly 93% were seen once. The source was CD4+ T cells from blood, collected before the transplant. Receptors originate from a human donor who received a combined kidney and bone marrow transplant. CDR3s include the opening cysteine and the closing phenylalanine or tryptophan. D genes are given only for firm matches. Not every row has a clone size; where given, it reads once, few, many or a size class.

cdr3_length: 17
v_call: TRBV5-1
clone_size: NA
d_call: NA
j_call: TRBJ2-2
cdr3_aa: CASSLDLQGSSTGELFF
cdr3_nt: TGCGCCAGCAGCTTGGACTTACAGGGATCGAGCACCGGGGAGCTGTTTTTT

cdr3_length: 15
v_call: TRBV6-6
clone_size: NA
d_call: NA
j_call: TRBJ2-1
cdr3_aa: CASRNAGTSVNEQFF
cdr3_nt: TGTGCCAGCAGAAATGCCGGGACTTCCGTGAATGAGCAGTTCTTC

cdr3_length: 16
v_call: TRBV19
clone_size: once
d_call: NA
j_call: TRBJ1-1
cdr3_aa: CASSMRGGGGNTEAFF
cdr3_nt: TGTGCCAGTAGTATGAGGGGGGGAGGAGGGAACACTGAAGCTTTCTTT

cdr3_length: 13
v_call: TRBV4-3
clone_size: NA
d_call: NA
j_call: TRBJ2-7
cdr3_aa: CASSQVQVYEQYF
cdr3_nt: TGCGCCAGCAGCCAAGTCCAGGTCTACGAGCAGTACTTC

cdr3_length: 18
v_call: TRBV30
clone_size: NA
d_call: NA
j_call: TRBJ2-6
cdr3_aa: CAWSVRGRGVSGANVLTF
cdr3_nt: TGTGCCTGGAGTGTACGGGGCAGGGGGGTTTCTGGGGCCAACGTCCTGACTTTC

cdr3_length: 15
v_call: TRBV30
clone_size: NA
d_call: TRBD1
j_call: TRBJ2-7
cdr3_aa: CAWTRTGGNLYEQYF
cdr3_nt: TGTGCCTGGACCAGGACAGGGGGGAACCTCTACGAGCAGTACTTC

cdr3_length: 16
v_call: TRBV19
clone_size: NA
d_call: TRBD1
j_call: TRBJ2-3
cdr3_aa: CASSPKGQAKSDTQYF
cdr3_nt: TGTGCCAGTAGTCCCAAAGGACAGGCGAAATCAGATACGCAGTATTTT

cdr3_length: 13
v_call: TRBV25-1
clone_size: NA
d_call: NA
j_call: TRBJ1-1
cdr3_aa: CASSREENTEAFF
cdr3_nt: TGTGCCAGCTCCAGGGAGGAGAACACTGAAGCTTTCTTT

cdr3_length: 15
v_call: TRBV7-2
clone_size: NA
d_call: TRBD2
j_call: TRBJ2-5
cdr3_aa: CASSYSGTSWETQYF
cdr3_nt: TGTGCCAGCAGCTATTCCGGGACTAGCTGGGAGACCCAGTACTTC

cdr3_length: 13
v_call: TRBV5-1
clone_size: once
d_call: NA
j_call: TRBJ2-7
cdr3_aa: CASSFSGVDEQYF
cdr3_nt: TGCGCCAGCAGCTTCTCGGGGGTTGACGAGCAGTACTTC

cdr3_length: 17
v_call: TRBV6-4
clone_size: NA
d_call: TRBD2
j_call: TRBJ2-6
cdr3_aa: CASSATSGRTGANVLTF
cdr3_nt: TGTGCCAGCAGTGCGACTAGCGGGAGAACTGGGGCCAACGTCCTGACTTTC

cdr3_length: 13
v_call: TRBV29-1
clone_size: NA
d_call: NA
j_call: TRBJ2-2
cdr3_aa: CSVITANTGELFF
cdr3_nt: TGCAGCGTTATAACAGCGAACACCGGGGAGCTGTTTTTT

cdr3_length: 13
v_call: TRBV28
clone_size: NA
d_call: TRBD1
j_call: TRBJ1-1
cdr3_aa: CASTGDRRSEAFF
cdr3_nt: TGTGCCAGCACCGGGGACAGGCGATCTGAAGCTTTCTTT

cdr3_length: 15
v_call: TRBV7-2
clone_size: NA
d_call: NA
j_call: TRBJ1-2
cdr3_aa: CASSLIQAFLYGYTF
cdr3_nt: TGTGCCAGCAGCTTAATACAGGCCTTTCTCTATGGCTACACCTTC

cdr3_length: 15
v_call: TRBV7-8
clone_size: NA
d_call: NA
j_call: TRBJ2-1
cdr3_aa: CASSGAASLINEQFF
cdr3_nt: TGTGCCAGCAGCGGGGCGGCCAGTTTAATCAATGAGCAGTTCTTC

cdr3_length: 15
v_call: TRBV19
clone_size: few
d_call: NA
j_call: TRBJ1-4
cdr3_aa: CASSLGGATNEKLFF
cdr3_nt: TGTGCCAGTAGCCTAGGAGGGGCAACTAATGAAAAACTGTTTTTT

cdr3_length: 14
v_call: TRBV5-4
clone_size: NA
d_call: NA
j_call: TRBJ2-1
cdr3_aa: CASRGAAHNNEQFF
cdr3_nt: TGTGCCAGCAGGGGGGCAGCCCATAACAATGAGCAGTTCTTC

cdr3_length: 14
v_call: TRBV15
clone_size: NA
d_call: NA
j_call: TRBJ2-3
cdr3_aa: CATSRGQFPDTQYF
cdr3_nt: TGTGCCACCAGCAGAGGACAGTTTCCAGATACGCAGTATTTT

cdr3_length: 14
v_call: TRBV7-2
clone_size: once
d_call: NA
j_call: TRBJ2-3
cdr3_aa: CASSAWGQGDTQYF
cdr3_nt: TGTGCCAGCAGTGCGTGGGGGCAGGGAGATACGCAGTATTTT

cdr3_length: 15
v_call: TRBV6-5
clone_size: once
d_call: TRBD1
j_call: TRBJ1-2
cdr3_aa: CASSPTGKGVGGYTF
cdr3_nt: TGTGCCAGCAGTCCGACAGGGAAGGGCGTTGGTGGCTACACCTTC

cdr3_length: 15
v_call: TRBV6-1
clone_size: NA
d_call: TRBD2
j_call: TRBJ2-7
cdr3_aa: CASSEALAAAYEQYF
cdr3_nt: TGTGCCAGCAGTGAAGCACTAGCGGCTGCCTACGAGCAGTACTTC

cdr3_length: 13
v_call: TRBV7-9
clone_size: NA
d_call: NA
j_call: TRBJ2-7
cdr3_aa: CASSSPPGTEQYF
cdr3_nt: TGTGCCAGCAGCTCACCTCCGGGAACCGAGCAGTACTTC

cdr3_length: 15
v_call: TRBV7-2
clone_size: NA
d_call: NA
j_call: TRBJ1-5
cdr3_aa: CASSQWDSHNQPQHF
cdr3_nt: TGTGCCAGCAGCCAATGGGACTCCCACAATCAGCCCCAGCATTTT

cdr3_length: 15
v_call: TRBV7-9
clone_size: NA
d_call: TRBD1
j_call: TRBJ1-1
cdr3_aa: CASSATGDGATEAFF
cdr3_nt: TGTGCCAGCAGCGCCACAGGGGACGGGGCCACTGAAGCTTTCTTT

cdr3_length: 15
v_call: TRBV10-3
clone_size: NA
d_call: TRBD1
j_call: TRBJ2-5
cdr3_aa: CAISERGQGGETQYF
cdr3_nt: TGTGCCATCAGTGAGAGAGGACAGGGAGGAGAGACCCAGTACTTC

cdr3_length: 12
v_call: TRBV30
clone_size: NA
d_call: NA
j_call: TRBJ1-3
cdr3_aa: CAWNLGGNTIYF
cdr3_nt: TGTGCCTGGAATCTGGGGGGGAACACCATATATTTT

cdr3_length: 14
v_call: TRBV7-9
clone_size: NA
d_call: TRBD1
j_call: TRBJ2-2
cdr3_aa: CASQTQGKMGELFF
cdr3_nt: TGTGCCAGCCAAACACAGGGGAAGATGGGGGAGCTGTTTTTT

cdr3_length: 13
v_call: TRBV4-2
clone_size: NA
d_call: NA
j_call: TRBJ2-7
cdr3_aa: CASSQDWSDEQYF
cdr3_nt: TGTGCCAGCAGCCAAGATTGGAGTGACGAGCAGTACTTC